This TCR beta chain is drawn from a study of CXCR3-negative and CXCR3-positive naive CD8 T cells. Study outcomes and limitations: TCR interaction strength was inferred from TRB CDR3 physicochemistry, as CD5 matched across naive subsets. The study found more hydrophobic TRB CDR3s in CXCR3-positive naive cells than in CXCR3-negative naive cells.

5' RACE that incorporated UMI labels was used to prepare the TRB cDNA libraries. TCRdb re-called the 5' RACE reads; one entry per CDR3 protein, DNA not given. The record lists 150,000 or so distinct CDR3 sequences, of which the ten most abundant hold about 0.28%. The CDR3 has 16 amino acids. Germline loops: CDR1 WSHSY, CDR2 SAAADI. The CD45RO-CCR7+CD27+CD95- phenotype denoted naive CD8+ T cells. A note on this clonotype: What it binds is unknown.

The TCR was taken from a human donor in good health. Some clones in this sample may be carry-over from other donors' samples. Material for sequencing was naive CXCR3+ CD8+ T cells from blood. Subset reported: CD45RO-CCR7+CD27+CD95- naive CD8+ T cells expressing CXCR3 (TNR3+). J is TRBJ2-3 and V is TRBV10-2; the D gene TCRdb calls, TRBD2, cannot be checked with no DNA. The CDR3 loop is CASSDPRTRYTDTQYF.